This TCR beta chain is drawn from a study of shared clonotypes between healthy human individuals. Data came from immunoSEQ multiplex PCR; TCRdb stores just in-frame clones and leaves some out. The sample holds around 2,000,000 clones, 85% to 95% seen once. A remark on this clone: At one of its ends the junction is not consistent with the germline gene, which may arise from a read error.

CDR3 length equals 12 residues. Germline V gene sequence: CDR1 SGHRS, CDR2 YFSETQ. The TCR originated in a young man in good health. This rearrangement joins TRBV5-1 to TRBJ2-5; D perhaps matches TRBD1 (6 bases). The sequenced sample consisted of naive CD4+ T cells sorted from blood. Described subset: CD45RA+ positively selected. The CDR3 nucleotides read TGCGCCAGCAGCTCGGCCCAGGACCGACAGGACTTC. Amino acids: CASSSAQDRQDF.